The source of this TCR beta chain is a study of CD8+ T cells in alopecia areata. Background on the study: Recipient mice, roughly 7-11-week-old female C3H/HeJ animals, received skin from 6-12-month-old C3H/HeJ graft donors with spontaneous alopecia. General observations from the study: Scalp samples also yield sequences from resident alphabeta T cells of normal skin. Sharing of TCRs across patients appeared less clear than in mice, possibly for HLA-related reasons. Affected scalp, especially in alopecia totalis/universalis, had a higher clonality than normal scalp did.

After pooling, cutaneous lymph node cells were sorted with CD4, CD8alpha, NKG2D, NKG2ACE and other markers. Following RNA extraction, reverse transcription yielded cDNA that acted as the sequencing template. Libraries were prepared by immunoSEQ multiplex PCR; TCRdb keeps only in-frame clonotypes and omits some of them. This repertoire holds about 270,000 clones, and none appear only once. In the case of this clone: As yet, its antigen is unknown. Any gene name here is a mouse gene name. The CDR3 end lies 4 residues beyond the end of the read and is filled in from the germline J gene.

Germline V gene sequence: CDR1 NSHNY, CDR2 SYGAGN. CDR3 length equals 14 residues. V was clipped by 0 bases and J by 2 bases, with 7 bases between them. This sequence originates from a C3H/HeJ mouse with alopecia areata. MHC haplotype here: H2-k. The specimen sequenced was CD4+ T cells sorted from a lymph node. The genes are TRBV13-1 and TRBJ2-3; TRBD2 might be the D (6 bases). CDR3 DNA (partial): TGTGCCAGCAGTGATGGACTGGCTGCAGAA. Translated: CASSDGLAAE. The whole CDR3 protein is CASSDGLAAETLYF.